This record covers a single T cell receptor (beta chain). The data stem from a study of shared T cell receptors in the human thymus. V was trimmed by 4 bases and J by 2 bases, leaving 13 bases between them. Per germline, CDR1 SGHNT and CDR2 YYREEE (reference sequence). This CDR3 has 15 amino acids. TCRdb keeps only in-frame clones here, not all; method: immunoSEQ multiplex PCR. The sample lists about 660,000 clones, approximately 88% occurring once. The same data also contributed to another study, on human thymus T cells. That report adds: During corrective heart surgery, resections were taken, and the thymus tissue came from them.

The rearrangement links TRBV5-4 to TRBJ1-5; D not resolved. This clonotype was sampled from a boy younger than two with a congenital heart defect. The source material was thymocytes. The CDR3: CASSRSPAGNQPQHF. CDR3 in DNA: TGTGCCAGCAGCCGGTCCCCGGCGGGCAATCAGCCCCAGCATTTT.